The 28 T cell receptor beta chains given below trace back to one sample, sequenced in a study of T cell changes during pregnancy in multiple sclerosis. Data came from immunoSEQ multiplex PCR; TCRdb stores just in-frame clones and leaves some out. The sample gives under 75,000 clones, over 85% of which show up once; approximately 3.4% is in the top ten. The source was CD8+ T cells from peripheral blood mononuclear cells, collected in the second trimester of pregnancy. These TCRs come from a female donor with multiple sclerosis, enrolled in a pregnancy study.

CDR3 sequence reads: CASGAPDTQYF. CDR3 DNA: TGTGCCAGCGGAGCCCCAGATACGCAGTATTTT. The chain employs TRBV9 and TRBJ2-3; D remains ambiguous. This CDR3 has 11 amino acids. The germline V gene encodes CDR1 SGDLS and CDR2 YYNGEE. Trimming stripped 7 bases from V and 4 bases from J, with 7 bases between.

V is TRBV6-5 and J is TRBJ1-2, with a possible D match to TRBD1 (6 bases). V dropped 2 bases and J dropped 8 bases, with 12 bases sitting between them. CDR1 MNHEY and CDR2 SVGAGI come from the germline V gene. The CDR3 loop spans 13 amino acids. The CDR3 nucleotides read TGTGCCAGCAGTTACAACAGGGTCCAAGGCTACACCTTC. Translated, it gives CASSYNRVQGYTF.

The chain couples TRBV30 to TRBJ2-1; 7 bases line up with TRBD1. The CDR3 covers 12 residues. Germline V lookup: CDR1 GTSNPN, CDR2 SVGIG (reference sequence). The V and J ends lost 2 bases and 10 bases, in that order; junction bases with no gene match: 5. In nucleotides, the CDR3 is TGTGCCTGGAGTTCCCAGGGGGACGAGCAGTTCTTC. Translated: CAWSSQGDEQFF.

This clone was recorded only once. V gene TRBV7-2 combines with J gene TRBJ2-7; possible D gene TRBD2, 6 bases. The CDR3 is 14 residues long. Trimming cost V 3 bases and J 2 bases, with 11 bases left between them. Per the germline V gene, CDR1 is SGHTA and CDR2 is FQGNSA. The CDR3 DNA reads TGTGCCAGCAGCTTCTATGGCGGGGCCTACGAGCAGTACTTC. Its protein is CASSFYGGAYEQYF.

Here the CDR3 reads CASSLGQASSYEQYF. The DNA for the CDR3 is TGTGCCAGCAGTTTAGGACAGGCGAGCTCCTACGAGCAGTACTTC. This chain links TRBV28 with TRBJ2-7, with 7 bases fitting TRBD1. The ends lost 2 bases at V and 0 bases at J; junction bases unmatched: 4. This CDR3 is 15 amino acids long. CDR1 and CDR2 from the germline V gene are MDHEN and SYDVKM.

The rearrangement joins TRBV28 to TRBJ2-1; 11 bases are a match to TRBD2. Germline V gene lookup returns CDR1 MDHEN and CDR2 SYDVKM. Losses at the gene ends were 6 bases for V and 10 bases for J; bases not matched to a gene: 8. The length of the CDR3 is 14 residues. CDR3 sequence: CASSLGLAVGEQFF. Written as DNA, the CDR3 is TGTGCCAGCAGCCTGGGACTAGCGGTGGGCGAGCAGTTCTTC.

The rearrangement uses TRBV29-1 and TRBJ2-5, with TRBD1 identical over 7 bases. V gave up 6 bases and J gave up 4 bases; unmatched junction bases: 2. Germline lookup yields CDR1 SQVTM and CDR2 ANQGSEA. The CDR3 has 11 residues. The CDR3 coding sequence is TGCAGCGTGAGACAGGGAGAGACCCAGTACTTC. The encoded protein is CSVRQGETQYF.

The chain couples TRBV28 to TRBJ2-2, with a weak D call TRBD2 (7 bases). V was shortened by 5 bases and J by 3 bases, with 16 bases between the two germline ends. The germline CDR1 and CDR2 sequences are MDHEN and SYDVKM. This CDR3 region has 16 residues. The CDR3 spells CASSGRGGRHTGELFF. The CDR3 nucleotides are TGTGCCAGCAGTGGTAGGGGGGGGCGGCACACCGGGGAGCTGTTTTTT.

The chain's CDR3 is CASSLSNTEAFF. The CDR3 bases are TGTGCCAGCAGCCTCTCGAACACTGAAGCTTTCTTT. The genes are TRBV7-9 and TRBJ1-1; D gene ambiguous. Trimming left V 5 bases short and J 1 base short, with 5 bases between. The CDR3 is made up of 12 amino acids. The germline V gene has CDR1 SEHNR and CDR2 FQNEAQ (reference sequence).

This clone appeared a single time. The V and J genes are TRBV6-1 and TRBJ1-4, with D possibly being TRBD1 (5 bases). Germline assignment: CDR1 MNHNS and CDR2 SASEGT. V was clipped by 6 bases and J by 3 bases, with 8 bases between them. The CDR3 totals 13 residues. CDR3 nucleotide sequence: TGTGCCAGCAGAGGGGCCGCTAATGAAAAACTGTTTTTT. Translating it yields CASRGAANEKLFF.

The chain is built from TRBV6-6 and TRBJ2-5; D perhaps matches TRBD2 (5 bases). V was trimmed by 0 bases and J by 3 bases, leaving 11 bases between them. Germline CDR1 is MNHNY and CDR2 is SVGAGI (reference sequence). The CDR3 has 15 residues. CDR3 sequence reads: CASSYSRAGKETQYF. The CDR3 region has the DNA TGTGCCAGCAGTTACTCGAGGGCGGGCAAAGAGACCCAGTACTTC.

This chain connects TRBV29-1 to TRBJ1-2; 12 bases fit TRBD1. CDR3 length: 13 residues. Germline V gene data show CDR1 as SQVTM and CDR2 as ANQGSEA. Trimming at V came to 7 bases and at J to 4 bases, leaving 4 bases not matched to a gene. CDR3 bases: TGCAGCGCCCTGGGACAGGGGGCCTATGGCTACACCTTC. This encodes CSALGQGAYGYTF.

This clone appeared a single time. The V gene is TRBV7-9, the J gene TRBJ1-4, with TRBD1 matching over 9 bases. V trimming: 3 bases; J trimming: 10 bases; junction bases outside the gene matches: 9. This CDR3 is built from 15 residues. Germline V CDR1 and CDR2: SEHNR, FQNEAQ (reference sequence). The CDR3 bases are TGTGCCAGCAGCTTCCCTACAGGGGGCGCGGTAAAACTGTTTTTT. It codes for CASSFPTGGAVKLFF.

In DNA, the CDR3 is TGTGCCAGCTATGACAGGGTCGAGCAGTACTTC. Translation: CASYDRVEQYF. J is TRBJ2-7 and V is TRBV2; the match to TRBD1 covers 7 bases. The CDR3 length is 11 residues. V shed 8 bases, J shed 6 bases, and the junction held 4 bases outside the gene matches. CDR1 SNHLY and CDR2 FYNNEI come from the germline V gene.

This clone was observed a handful of times. J is TRBJ1-4 and V is TRBV6-1; no clear D gene. Per the germline V gene, CDR1 is MNHNS and CDR2 is SASEGT. The CDR3 is 13 residues long. With 0 bases removed from V and 5 bases from J, the gap between germline ends came to 4 bases. The CDR3 nucleotides are TGTGCCAGCAGTGAAGCAGAGAATGAAAAACTGTTTTTT. This sequence encodes CASSEAENEKLFF.

The chain combines TRBV7-3 with TRBJ2-3, with TRBD2 identical over 9 bases. Germline CDR1 SGHTA, CDR2 FQGTGA. This CDR3 has 15 amino acids. V shed 5 bases, J shed 2 bases, and the junction held 5 bases outside the gene matches. The CDR3 reads CASSIGLAITDTQYF. The CDR3 nucleotides read TGTGCCAGCAGCATCGGACTAGCGATCACAGATACGCAGTATTTT. Drawing the rest from reference TRBV7-3 and TRBJ2-3, the complete variable domain is GAGVSQTPSNKVTEKGKYVELRCDPISGHTALYWYRQSLGQGPEFLIYFQGTGAADDSGLPNDRFFAVRPEGSVSTLKIQRTERGDSAVYLCASSIGLAITDTQYFGPGTRLTVL.

Concerning this clone: Additional DNA sequences in this sample encode the identical CDR3. The V gene is TRBV5-5, the J gene TRBJ2-7, with 11 positions matching TRBD1. The germline gives CDR1 SGHKS, CDR2 YYEKEE (reference sequence). J lost 4 bases, V lost 4 bases, and 4 bases had no gene match. The CDR3 sequence is 14 residues long. CDR3 coding DNA: TGTGCCAGCAGCCCCGGGACAGGGGGTTACGAGCAGTACTTC. Its protein is CASSPGTGGYEQYF.

This sequence joins TRBV11-2 and TRBJ1-4, with D possibly TRBD1 on 6 matching bases. This CDR3 region has 15 residues. Germline V gives CDR1 SGHAT, CDR2 FQNNGV. Between the trimmed V and J ends, which lost 5 bases and 3 bases, there was a span of 13 bases. CDR3 region: CASSVTGSANEKLFF. CDR3 sequence (DNA): TGTGCCAGCAGCGTAACAGGGTCAGCTAATGAAAAACTGTTTTTT. The complete variable domain, with remaining parts taken from reference TRBV11-2 and TRBJ1-4, reads EAGVAQSPRYKIIEKRQSVAFWCNPISGHATLYWYQQILGQGPKLLIQFQNNGVVDDSQLPKDRFSAERLKGVDSTLKIQPAKLEDSAVYLCASSVTGSANEKLFFGSGTQLSVL.

The CDR3 nucleotides are TGTGCCACCAGCAGAGATGGTGAGGGGGCCCTGGCTGAAGCTTTCTTT. Translation: CATSRDGEGALAEAFF. This sequence joins TRBV15 and TRBJ1-1; 7 bases match TRBD1. The CDR3 consists of 16 residues. Germline V gene data show CDR1 as LNHNV and CDR2 as YYDKDF (reference sequence). Unmatched junction bases numbered 10, after V lost 0 bases and J lost 6 bases.

The J gene is TRBJ2-3, the V gene TRBV6-5; TRBD2 matches at 9 bases. The J segment lost 2 bases and the V segment lost 7 bases, leaving 7 bases of the junction unmatched. Germline V gene sequence: CDR1 MNHEY, CDR2 SVGAGI. The CDR3 contains 15 residues. The CDR3 region is CASTGLAGLTDTQYF. The CDR3 bases are TGTGCCAGCACCGGGCTAGCGGGGCTCACAGATACGCAGTATTTT.

The chain uses TRBV5-6 and TRBJ2-7, with 7 bases lining up with TRBD1. The germline gives CDR1 SGHDT, CDR2 YYEEEE. J was trimmed by 7 bases and V by 3 bases; bases with no gene match: 16. This CDR3 has 16 amino acids. The CDR3 here is CASSWDSIQGLGEQYF. Here the CDR3 DNA reads TGTGCCAGCAGCTGGGACAGTATTCAAGGGTTGGGGGAGCAGTACTTC. Using reference TRBV5-6 and TRBJ2-7 for the parts outside the CDR3, the full variable domain is DAGVTQSPTHLIKTRGQQVTLRCSPKSGHDTVSWYQQALGQGPQFIFQYYEEEERQRGNFPDRFSGHQFPNYSSELNVNALLLGDSALYLCASSWDSIQGLGEQYFGPGTRLTVT.

The chain carries TRBV4-1 and TRBJ1-5; perhaps TRBD1 as D (5 bases). V lost 3 bases, J lost 2 bases, and 11 bases lay in between. This CDR3 comprises 15 residues. Per the germline V gene, CDR1 is MGHRA and CDR2 is YSYEKL. The CDR3 bases are TGCGCCAGCAGCCACACAGGCCTGGGCAATCAGCCCCAGCATTTT. Its protein is CASSHTGLGNQPQHF.

The genes are TRBV30 and TRBJ2-7, with TRBD1 matching 7 bases. There are 13 residues in the CDR3. The germline CDR1 and CDR2 sequences are GTSNPN and SVGIG (reference sequence). Trimming at V came to 2 bases and at J to 0 bases, leaving 1 base not matched to a gene. The CDR3 DNA reads as TGTGCCTGGAGTACAGGGGACTCCTACGAGCAGTACTTC. Translated, it gives CAWSTGDSYEQYF.

V and J are TRBV7-6 and TRBJ2-7, with TRBD2 matching over 8 bases. CDR1 SGHVS and CDR2 FNYEAQ come from the germline V gene. The CDR3 covers 12 residues. V gave up 11 bases and J gave up 1 base; unmatched junction bases: 4. DNA of the CDR3: TGTGCCTCGGGGGGGGGATCCTACGAGCAGTACTTC. The encoded protein is CASGGGSYEQYF.

The CDR3 bases are TGTGCCAGCAGTTTCGTCAGCGGCAACTCCTACGAGCAGTACTTC. It is translated as CASSFVSGNSYEQYF. The chain uses TRBV2 and TRBJ2-7, with a weak D call TRBD2 (5 bases). This CDR3 has 15 residues. Trimming cost V 5 bases and J 0 bases, with 14 bases left between them. The V gene's germline CDR1 is SNHLY and CDR2 FYNNEI.

The rearrangement uses TRBV6-6 and TRBJ1-1, with no clear D. CDR1 is MNHNY, CDR2 SVGAGI, per germline (reference sequence). The CDR3 covers 11 residues. V gave up 0 bases and J gave up 8 bases, with 4 bases separating them. The CDR3, as DNA: TGTGCCAGCAGTTACTCCTTGGAAGCTTTCTTT. Amino acid sequence: CASSYSLEAFF.

The J gene is TRBJ2-7, the V gene TRBV6-5, with D perhaps matching TRBD1 (6 bases). Germline CDR1 and CDR2: MNHEY and SVGAGI. Between the trimmed V and J ends, which lost 2 bases and 0 bases, there was a span of 8 bases. The CDR3 has 14 residues. The CDR3, as DNA: TGTGCCAGCAGTTACCGGGACAACTCCTACGAGCAGTACTTC. Translated, it gives CASSYRDNSYEQYF.

The rearrangement links TRBV5-1 to TRBJ2-7; a possible D gene is TRBD1 (5 bases). V shed 5 bases and J shed 1 base, with 10 bases lying between them. This CDR3 comprises 13 residues. Germline lookup yields CDR1 SGHRS and CDR2 YFSETQ. The CDR3 sequence is CASSMTASYEQYF. DNA of the CDR3: TGCGCCAGCAGTATGACAGCATCCTACGAGCAGTACTTC.